This T cell receptor beta chain stems from a study of T-cell memory formation after mild COVID-19. Study context: TCR clusters were mostly donor specific.

TCRdb reprocessed the 5' RACE reads with MiXCR, giving one entry per CDR3 protein. Here the sample spans 400,000 to 550,000 distinct CDR3 sequences, 20% to 30% being singletons. Whole-study findings and limits: Some clones that responded turned up in pre-infection memory, which suggests that cross-reactive memory joined in. Mainly in CM and EM were contracting CD4+ clones; CD8+ were in EMRA. Clones that contracted from day 15 to 85 had balanced CD4/CD8; later expanders were CD4+ biased.

On this clonotype: Its antigen remains unidentified.

The sequence was obtained from an adult woman who had mild COVID-19 (a few samples of this study predate the infection). Cell type and time point are not known. Sequenced: PBMCs or a T cell subset sorted from them (not recorded which).

Here the CDR3 DNA reads TGTGCCACCAGTGGACGGGGATACCAAGAGACCCAGTACTTC. Amino acid sequence: CATSGRGYQETQYF. This chain joins TRBV24-1 and TRBJ2-5; possible D gene TRBD2, 5 bases. V was trimmed by 5 bases and J by 0 bases, leaving 9 bases between them. Germline V CDR1 and CDR2: KGHDR, SFDVKD. This CDR3 spans 14 amino acids.